There are many counts of the clone carrying this T cell receptor (beta chain). What it binds is unknown. Uncontrolled infections, other autoimmune diseases, pregnancy or lactation led to exclusion of patients. The data are from a study of T cells in Graves' hyperthyroidism and ophthalmopathy. Across the whole study: The initial diagnosis was the point when peripheral blood was collected, ahead of any treatment.

The study's findings and limits: Most clonotypes expanded in thyroid above 0.001 were likewise present in blood. Stable hyperthyroidism and ophthalmopathy were separated using 13 V-J signatures.

The germline V and J ends were trimmed by 7 bases and 1 base, with 16 bases remaining between them. Germline CDR1 is SNHLY and CDR2 is FYNNEI. CDR3 length: 15 residues. Amplification of TCR beta CDR3 regions was performed using RNA transcripts as template. RT-PCR in the first round (using the HTBI primer set) targeted the TCR CDR3. A single record per CDR3 protein comes from TCRdb applying MiXCR to the multiplex PCR reads. Seen here are some 650,000 distinct CDR3 sequences, about a sixth observed once, and the top ten hold around 3.5%. The clonotype originates from a middle-aged woman with Graves' ophthalmopathy. The sequenced material came from blood. The chain couples TRBV2 to TRBJ2-5, with a weak D call TRBD2 (6 bases). CDR3 in DNA: TGTGCCAGCACCGAGTCGCGGGGTTCCCAAGAGACCCAGTACTTC. It yields the protein CASTESRGSQETQYF.